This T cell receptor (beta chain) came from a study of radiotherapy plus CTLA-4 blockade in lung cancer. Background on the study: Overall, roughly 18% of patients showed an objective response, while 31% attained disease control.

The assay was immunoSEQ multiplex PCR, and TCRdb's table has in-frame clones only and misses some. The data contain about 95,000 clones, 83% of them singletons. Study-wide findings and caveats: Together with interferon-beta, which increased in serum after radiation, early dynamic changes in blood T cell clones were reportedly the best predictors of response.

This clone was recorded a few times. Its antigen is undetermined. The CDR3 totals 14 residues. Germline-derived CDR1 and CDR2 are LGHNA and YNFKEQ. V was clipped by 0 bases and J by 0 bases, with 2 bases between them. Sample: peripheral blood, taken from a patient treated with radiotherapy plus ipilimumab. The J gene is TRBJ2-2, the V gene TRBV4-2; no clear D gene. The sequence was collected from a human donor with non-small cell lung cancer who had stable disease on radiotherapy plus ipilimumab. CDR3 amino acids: CASSQDANTGELFF. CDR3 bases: TGTGCCAGCAGCCAAGACGCGAACACCGGGGAGCTGTTTTTT.